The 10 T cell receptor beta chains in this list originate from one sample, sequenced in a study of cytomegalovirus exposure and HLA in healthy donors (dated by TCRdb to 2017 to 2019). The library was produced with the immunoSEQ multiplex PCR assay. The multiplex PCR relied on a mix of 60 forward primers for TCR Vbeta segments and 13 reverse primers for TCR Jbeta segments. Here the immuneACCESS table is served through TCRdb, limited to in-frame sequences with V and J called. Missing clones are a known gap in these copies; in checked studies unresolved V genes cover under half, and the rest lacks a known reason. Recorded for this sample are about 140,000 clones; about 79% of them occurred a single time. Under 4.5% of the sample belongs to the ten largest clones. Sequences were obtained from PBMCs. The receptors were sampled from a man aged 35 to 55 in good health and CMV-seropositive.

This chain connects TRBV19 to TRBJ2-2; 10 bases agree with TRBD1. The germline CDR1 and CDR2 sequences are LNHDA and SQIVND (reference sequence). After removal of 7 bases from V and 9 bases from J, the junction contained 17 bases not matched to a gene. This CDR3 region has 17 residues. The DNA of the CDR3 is TGTGCCAGTACCGAAAGGGACAGGGGTGATTCTGACCGGGAGCTGTTTTTT. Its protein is CASTERDRGDSDRELFF.

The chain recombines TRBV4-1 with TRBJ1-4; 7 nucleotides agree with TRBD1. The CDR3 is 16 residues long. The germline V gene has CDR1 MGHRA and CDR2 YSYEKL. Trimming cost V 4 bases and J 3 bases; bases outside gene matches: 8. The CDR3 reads CASSRDDREANEKLFF. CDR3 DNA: TGCGCCAGCAGCCGAGACGACAGGGAGGCTAATGAAAAACTGTTTTTT.

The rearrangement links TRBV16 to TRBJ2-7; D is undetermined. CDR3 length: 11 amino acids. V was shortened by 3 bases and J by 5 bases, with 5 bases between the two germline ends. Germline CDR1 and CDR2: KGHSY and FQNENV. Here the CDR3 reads CASSQGHEQYF. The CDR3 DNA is TGTGCCAGCAGCCAGGGCCACGAGCAGTACTTC.

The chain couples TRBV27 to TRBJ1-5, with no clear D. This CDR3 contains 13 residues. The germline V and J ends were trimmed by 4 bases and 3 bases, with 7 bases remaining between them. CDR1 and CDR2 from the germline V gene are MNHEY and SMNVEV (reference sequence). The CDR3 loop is CASSYGVNQPQHF. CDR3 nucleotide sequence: TGTGCCAGCAGTTACGGGGTCAATCAGCCCCAGCATTTT.

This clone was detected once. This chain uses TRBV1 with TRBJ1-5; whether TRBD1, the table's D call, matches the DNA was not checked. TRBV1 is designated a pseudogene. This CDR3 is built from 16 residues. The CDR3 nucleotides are TGCACCAGCAGCCTCTTCTGGGGACAGAATTATCAGCCCCAGCATTTT. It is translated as CTSSLFWGQNYQPQHF.

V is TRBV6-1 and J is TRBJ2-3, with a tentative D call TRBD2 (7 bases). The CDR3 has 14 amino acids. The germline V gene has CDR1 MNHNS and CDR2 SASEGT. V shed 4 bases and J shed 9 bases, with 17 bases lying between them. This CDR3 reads CASSATGGQKTQYF. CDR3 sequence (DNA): TGTGCCAGCAGTGCCACGGGGGGCCAGAAAACGCAGTATTTT.

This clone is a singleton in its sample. The CDR3 region has the DNA TGTGCCAGCAGCTTAGCCGGGACTAGCGGGAGCGCCGAGCAGTACTTC. Protein: CASSLAGTSGSAEQYF. V gene TRBV7-8 combines with J gene TRBJ2-7, with 14 bases lining up with TRBD2. The V and J ends lost 0 bases and 6 bases, in that order; junction bases with no gene match: 4. Germline lookup yields CDR1 SGHVS and CDR2 FQNEAQ. The CDR3 loop spans 16 amino acids.

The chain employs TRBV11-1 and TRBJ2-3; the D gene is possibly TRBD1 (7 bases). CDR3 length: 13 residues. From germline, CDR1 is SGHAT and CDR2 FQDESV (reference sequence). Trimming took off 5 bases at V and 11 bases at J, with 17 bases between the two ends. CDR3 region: CASSIVNRGGQYF. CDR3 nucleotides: TGTGCCAGCAGCATAGTAAACAGGGGAGGGCAGTATTTT. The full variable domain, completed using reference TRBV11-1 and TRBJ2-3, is EAEVAQSPRYKITEKSQAVAFWCDPISGHATLYWYRQILGQGPELLVQFQDESVVDDSQLPKDRFSAERLKGVDSTLKIQPAELGDSAMYLCASSIVNRGGQYFGPGTRLTVL.

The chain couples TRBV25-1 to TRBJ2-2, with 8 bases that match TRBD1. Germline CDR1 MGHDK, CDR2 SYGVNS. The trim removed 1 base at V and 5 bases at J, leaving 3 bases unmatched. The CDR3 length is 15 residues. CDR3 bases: TGTGCCAGCAGTGAATGGACAGGGTCAACCGGGGAGCTGTTTTTT. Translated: CASSEWTGSTGELFF.

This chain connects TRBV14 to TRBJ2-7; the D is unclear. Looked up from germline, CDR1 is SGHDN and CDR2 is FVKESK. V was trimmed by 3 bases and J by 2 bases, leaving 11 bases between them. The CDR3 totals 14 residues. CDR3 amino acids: CASSHSHGPYEQYF. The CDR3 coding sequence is TGTGCCAGCAGCCACTCCCATGGGCCCTACGAGCAGTACTTC.